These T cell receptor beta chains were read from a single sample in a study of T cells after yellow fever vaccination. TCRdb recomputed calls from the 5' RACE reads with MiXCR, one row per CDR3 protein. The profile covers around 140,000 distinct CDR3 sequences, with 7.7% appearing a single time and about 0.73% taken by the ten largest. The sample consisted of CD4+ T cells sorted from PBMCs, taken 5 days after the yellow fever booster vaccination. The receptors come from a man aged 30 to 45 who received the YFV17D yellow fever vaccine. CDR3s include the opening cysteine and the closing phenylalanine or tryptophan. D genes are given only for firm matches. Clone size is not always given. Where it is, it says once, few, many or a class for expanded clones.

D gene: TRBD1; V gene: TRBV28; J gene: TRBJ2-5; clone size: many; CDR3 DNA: TGTGCCAGCAGCACCAGGACAGGGAGGGAGACCCAGTACTTC; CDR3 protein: CASSTRTGRETQYF
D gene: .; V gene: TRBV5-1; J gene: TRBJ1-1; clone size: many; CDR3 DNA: TGCGCCAGCAGCTTGGCCCGGGGCGGGAACACTGAAGCTTTCTTT; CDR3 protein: CASSLARGGNTEAFF
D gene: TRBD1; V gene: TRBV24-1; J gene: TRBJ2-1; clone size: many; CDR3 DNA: TGTGCCACCAGTGACACGACAGGGCGCACCTACAATGAGCAGTTCTTC; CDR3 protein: CATSDTTGRTYNEQFF
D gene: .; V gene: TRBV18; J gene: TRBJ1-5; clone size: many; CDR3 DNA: TGTGCCAGCTCACTCCAGGGGCAGCCCCAGCATTTT; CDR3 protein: CASSLQGQPQHF
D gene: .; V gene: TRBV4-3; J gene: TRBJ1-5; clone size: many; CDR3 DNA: TGCGCCAGCAGCCAAGAGGTTTTCCCCAATCAGCCCCAGCATTTT; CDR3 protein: CASSQEVFPNQPQHF
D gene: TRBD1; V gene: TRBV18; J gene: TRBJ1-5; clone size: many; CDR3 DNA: TGTGCCAGCTCACTTATGGACAGGGGTAAGCCCCAGCATTTT; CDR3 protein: CASSLMDRGKPQHF
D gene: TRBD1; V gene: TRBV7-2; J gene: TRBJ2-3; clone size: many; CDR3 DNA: TGTGCCAGCAGCGTAAGACAGGGGGTAGAGCAGGGTACGCAGTATTTT; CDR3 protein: CASSVRQGVEQGTQYF
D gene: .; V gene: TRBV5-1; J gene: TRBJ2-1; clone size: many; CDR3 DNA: TGCGCCAGCAGGAGGGACTACAATGAGCAGTTCTTC; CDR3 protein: CASRRDYNEQFF
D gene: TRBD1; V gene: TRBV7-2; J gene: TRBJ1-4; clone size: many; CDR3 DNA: TGTGCCAGCAGCGGACAGGTGGGGCCGGTCGAAAAACTGTTTTTT; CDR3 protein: CASSGQVGPVEKLFF
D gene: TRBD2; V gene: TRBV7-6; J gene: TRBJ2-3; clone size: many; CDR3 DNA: TGTGCCAGCACGTCGGGGGGGACTAGCACAGATACGCAGTATTTT; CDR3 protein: CASTSGGTSTDTQYF
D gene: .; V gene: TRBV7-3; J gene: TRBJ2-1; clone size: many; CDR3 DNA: TGTGCCAGCAGCTTAACTCAGGACAGTGAGCAGTTCTTC; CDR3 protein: CASSLTQDSEQFF
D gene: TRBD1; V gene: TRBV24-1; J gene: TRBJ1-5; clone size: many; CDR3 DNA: TGTGCCACCAGTGACCCCGGGACAGGAGGGAATCAGCCCCAGCATTTT; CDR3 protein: CATSDPGTGGNQPQHF
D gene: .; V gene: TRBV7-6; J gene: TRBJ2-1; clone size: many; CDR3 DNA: TGTGCCAGCAGCTTAGCGGGAGAAAATGAGCAGTTCTTC; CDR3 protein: CASSLAGENEQFF
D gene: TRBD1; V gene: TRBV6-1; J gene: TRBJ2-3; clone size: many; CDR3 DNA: TGTGCCAGCAGTCTGCAAGCCCGGACAGGGACGCAGTATTTT; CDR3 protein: CASSLQARTGTQYF
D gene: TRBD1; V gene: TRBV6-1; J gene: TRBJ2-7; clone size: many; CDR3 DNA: TGTGCCAGCAGTACCGGACAGGGGGCCTACGAGCAGTACTTC; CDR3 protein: CASSTGQGAYEQYF
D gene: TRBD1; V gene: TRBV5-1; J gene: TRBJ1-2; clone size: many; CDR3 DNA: TGCGCCAGCAGCTTGGGGGGGACAGAAGGAGGCTACACCTTC; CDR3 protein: CASSLGGTEGGYTF
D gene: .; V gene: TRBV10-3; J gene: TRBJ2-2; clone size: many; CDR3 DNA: TGTGCCATCAATCCAGGGGAGTACACCGGGGAGCTGTTTTTT; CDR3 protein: CAINPGEYTGELFF
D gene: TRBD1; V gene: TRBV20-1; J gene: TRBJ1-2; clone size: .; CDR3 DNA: TGCAGTGCTAGCGGGACAGGGGAGATTGGCTACACCTTC; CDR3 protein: CSASGTGEIGYTF
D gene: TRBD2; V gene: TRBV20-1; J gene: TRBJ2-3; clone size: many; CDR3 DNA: TGCAGTGCTAGAGACGTAGGGACTAGCGGGGACACAGATACGCAGTATTTT; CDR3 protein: CSARDVGTSGDTDTQYF
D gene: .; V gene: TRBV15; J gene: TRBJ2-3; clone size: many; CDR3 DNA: TGTGCCACCAGCAGAGATTGGGGGGATACGCAGTATTTT; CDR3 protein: CATSRDWGDTQYF
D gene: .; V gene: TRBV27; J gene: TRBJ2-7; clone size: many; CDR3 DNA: TGTGCCAGCCTAACCGAGCAGTACTTC; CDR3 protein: CASLTEQYF
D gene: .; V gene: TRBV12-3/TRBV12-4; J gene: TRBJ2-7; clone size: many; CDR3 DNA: TGTGCCAGCAGGGGTGGAAGGGACCTTGTCGAGCAGTACTTC; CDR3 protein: CASRGGRDLVEQYF
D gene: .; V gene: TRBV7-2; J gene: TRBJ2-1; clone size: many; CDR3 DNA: TGTGCCAGCAGCTTAGGAACAGGGCCCAATGAGCAGTTCTTC; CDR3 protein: CASSLGTGPNEQFF
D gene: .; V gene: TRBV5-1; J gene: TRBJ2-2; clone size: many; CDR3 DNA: TGCGCCAGCAGCCCGGACGGAAACACCGGGGAGCTGTTTTTT; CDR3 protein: CASSPDGNTGELFF
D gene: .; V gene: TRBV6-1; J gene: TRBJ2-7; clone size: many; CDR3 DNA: TGTGCCACTCGTCAGGGCGGAACCTCCTACGAGCAGTACTTC; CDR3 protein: CATRQGGTSYEQYF
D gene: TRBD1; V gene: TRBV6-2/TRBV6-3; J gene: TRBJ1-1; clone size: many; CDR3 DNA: TGTGCCAGCAGAAACCGACAGGGGGCTAATACTGAAGCTTTCTTT; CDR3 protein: CASRNRQGANTEAFF
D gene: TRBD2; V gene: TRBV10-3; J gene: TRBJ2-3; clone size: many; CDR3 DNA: TGTGCCAGCGCAACAGAGCGGGAAGCCTCAGATACGCAGTATTTT; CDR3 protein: CASATEREASDTQYF
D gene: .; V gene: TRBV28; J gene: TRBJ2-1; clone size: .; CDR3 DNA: TGTGCCAGCAGCCTCTCTTCCGCGAATGAGCAGTTCTTC; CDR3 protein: CASSLSSANEQFF
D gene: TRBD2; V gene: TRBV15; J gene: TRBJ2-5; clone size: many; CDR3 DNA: TGTGCCACCAGCTTCCCGGCGGGAGCCCCCTTCGAGACCCAGTACTTC; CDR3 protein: CATSFPAGAPFETQYF
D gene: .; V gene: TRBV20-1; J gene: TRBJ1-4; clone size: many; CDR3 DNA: TGCAGTGCTAGAAGCTTCCAAAATGGAAAACTGTTTTTT; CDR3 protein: CSARSFQNGKLFF
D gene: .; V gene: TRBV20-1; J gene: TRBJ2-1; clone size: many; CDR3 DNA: TGCAGTGCTAGTCTTACTAGCGAAGGGGGGAATGAGCAGTTCTTC; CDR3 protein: CSASLTSEGGNEQFF
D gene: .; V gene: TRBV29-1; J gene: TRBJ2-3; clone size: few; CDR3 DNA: TGCAGCGTTGCACACCTGACGGATACGCAGTATTTT; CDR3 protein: CSVAHLTDTQYF
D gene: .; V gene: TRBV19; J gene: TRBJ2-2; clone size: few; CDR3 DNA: TGTGCCAGTAGTAGGTCCGGGGTAGCAGCCGGCGGGGAGCTGTTTTTT; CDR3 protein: CASSRSGVAAGGELFF
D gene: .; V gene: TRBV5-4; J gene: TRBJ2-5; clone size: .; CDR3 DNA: TGTGCCAGCAGCTTGGCAGGTACAGGGCCGGTTCAAGAGACCCAGTACTTC; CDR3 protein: CASSLAGTGPVQETQYF
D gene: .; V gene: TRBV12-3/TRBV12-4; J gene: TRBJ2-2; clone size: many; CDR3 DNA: TGTGCCAGCAGCAGGACAGCGAACACCGGGGAGCTGTTTTTT; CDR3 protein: CASSRTANTGELFF
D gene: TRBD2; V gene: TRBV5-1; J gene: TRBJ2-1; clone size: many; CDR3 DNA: TGCGCCAGCAGCTTGGTTCTCGGGGGGGCTCACAATGAGCAGTTCTTC; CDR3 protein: CASSLVLGGAHNEQFF
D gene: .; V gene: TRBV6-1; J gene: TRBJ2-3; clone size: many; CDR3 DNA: TGTGCCAGCAGAGAAGGGCCAGCCATGGATACGCAGTATTTT; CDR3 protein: CASREGPAMDTQYF
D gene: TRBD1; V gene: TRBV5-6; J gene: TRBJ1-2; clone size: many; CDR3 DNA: TGTGCCAGCAGCTTTCGAGGGACAGGGGGCGTATCAGGTGGCTACACCTTC; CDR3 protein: CASSFRGTGGVSGGYTF
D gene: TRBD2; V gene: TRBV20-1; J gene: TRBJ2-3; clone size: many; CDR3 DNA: TGCAGTGCTTTAGCGGGAGGAGGCACAGATACGCAGTATTTT; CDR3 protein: CSALAGGGTDTQYF
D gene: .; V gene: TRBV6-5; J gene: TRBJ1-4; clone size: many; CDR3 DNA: TGTGCCAGCAGTTCTACAGCCCTCGCTACTGTAAAACTGTTTTTT; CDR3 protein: CASSSTALATVKLFF
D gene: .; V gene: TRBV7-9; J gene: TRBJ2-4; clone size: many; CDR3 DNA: TGTGCCAGCAGCTCCCCCGGGGTTCCTATTCAGTACTTC; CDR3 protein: CASSSPGVPIQYF
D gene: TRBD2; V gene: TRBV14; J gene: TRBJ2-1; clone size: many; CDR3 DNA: TGTGCCAGCAGCCAAGCGGGACTAGCGGCCTACAATGAGCAGTTCTTC; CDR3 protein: CASSQAGLAAYNEQFF
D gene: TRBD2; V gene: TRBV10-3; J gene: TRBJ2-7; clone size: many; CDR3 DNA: TGTGCCATCAGTGAGTCGTGGGCGGGAGGCCTTCCCCTCTCCTACGAGCAGTACTTC; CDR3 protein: CAISESWAGGLPLSYEQYF
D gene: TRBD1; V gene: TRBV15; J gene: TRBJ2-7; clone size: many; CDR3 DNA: TGTGCCACCAGCCGGACAGGGGGCGGGTACGAGCAGTACTTC; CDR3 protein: CATSRTGGGYEQYF
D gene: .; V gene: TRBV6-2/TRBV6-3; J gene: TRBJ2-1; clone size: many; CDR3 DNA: TGTGCCAGCACCATGGCGTGGGAGGAGGGGAATGAGCAGTTCTTC; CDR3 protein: CASTMAWEEGNEQFF
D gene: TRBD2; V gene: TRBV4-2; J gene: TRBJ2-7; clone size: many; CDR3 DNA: TGTGCCAGCAGCCAAGATCCCCTAGCGGGAGGAACTTCCGAGCAGTACTTC; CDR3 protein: CASSQDPLAGGTSEQYF
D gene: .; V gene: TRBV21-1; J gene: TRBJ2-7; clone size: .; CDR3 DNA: TGTGCCAGCAGCAAACGCCGGGGACAGGGTGCCTACGAGCAGTACTTC; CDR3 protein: CASSKRRGQGAYEQYF
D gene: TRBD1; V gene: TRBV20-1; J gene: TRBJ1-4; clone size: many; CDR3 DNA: TGCAGTGCTGGACAGGGTATCGGTGAAAAACTGTTTTTT; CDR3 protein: CSAGQGIGEKLFF
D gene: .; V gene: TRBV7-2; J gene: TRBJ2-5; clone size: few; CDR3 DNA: TGTGCCAGCACCTATGACAGACAAGAGACCCAGTACTTC; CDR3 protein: CASTYDRQETQYF
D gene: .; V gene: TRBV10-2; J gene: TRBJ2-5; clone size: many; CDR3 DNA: TGCGCCAGCTCCGTCAGCCAAGAGACCCAGTACTTC; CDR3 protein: CASSVSQETQYF
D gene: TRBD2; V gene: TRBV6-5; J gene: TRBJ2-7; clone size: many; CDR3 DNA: TGTGCCAGCAGGTCGACCGGGACTAAATACTACGAGCAGTACTTC; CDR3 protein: CASRSTGTKYYEQYF
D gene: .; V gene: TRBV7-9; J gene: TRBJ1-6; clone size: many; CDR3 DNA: TGTGCCAGCAGCTTAGAGATTGCCAATTCACCCCTCCACTTT; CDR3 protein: CASSLEIANSPLHF
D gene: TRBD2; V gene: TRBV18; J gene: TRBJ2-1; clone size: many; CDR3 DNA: TGTGCCAGCTCCCTAGCCTCCGGGACTAGCGTCAATGAGCAGTTCTTC; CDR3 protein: CASSLASGTSVNEQFF
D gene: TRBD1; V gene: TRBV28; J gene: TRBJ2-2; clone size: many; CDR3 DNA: TGTGCCGTCGGGCGACAGGGGGCGAACACCGGGGAGCTGTTTTTT; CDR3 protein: CAVGRQGANTGELFF